This T cell receptor beta chain was found in a study of OX40 agonist ivuxolimab in advanced cancers. Whole-study context: Participants, 82.7% male, averaged 60 years of age, ranging from 23 to 79.

As to this clone: Its matching antigen is unknown.

Germline V gene sequence: CDR1 SGHTA, CDR2 FQGNSA. The ends lost 5 bases at V and 4 bases at J; junction bases unmatched: 17. This CDR3 spans 19 amino acids. Here immunoSEQ multiplex PCR was the method, and the copy in TCRdb shows in-frame clones only, minus some. The profile shows tens of thousands of clones, nearly 85% of them singletons. Findings and limits, study-wide: Partial responders dosed at 0.1-3.0 mg/kg displayed clonal expansion ranking among the lowest. CD8+ T cells showed, on average, more clonal expansion than CD4+ cells. Expanded peripheral T cells had an undetermined antigen specificity.

V gene TRBV7-2 combines with J gene TRBJ2-1; 10 nucleotides match TRBD2. The sample in question was CD4+ or CD8+ T cells sorted from blood, obtained in a trial of the OX40 agonist ivuxolimab. This clonotype was sampled from an adult with an advanced solid tumor such as melanoma, head and neck, liver or kidney cancer. CDR3 loop: CASSHPVRGASGRYNEQFF. The CDR3 region has the DNA TGTGCCAGCAGCCATCCGGTTAGGGGGGCTAGCGGGAGATACAATGAGCAGTTCTTC.